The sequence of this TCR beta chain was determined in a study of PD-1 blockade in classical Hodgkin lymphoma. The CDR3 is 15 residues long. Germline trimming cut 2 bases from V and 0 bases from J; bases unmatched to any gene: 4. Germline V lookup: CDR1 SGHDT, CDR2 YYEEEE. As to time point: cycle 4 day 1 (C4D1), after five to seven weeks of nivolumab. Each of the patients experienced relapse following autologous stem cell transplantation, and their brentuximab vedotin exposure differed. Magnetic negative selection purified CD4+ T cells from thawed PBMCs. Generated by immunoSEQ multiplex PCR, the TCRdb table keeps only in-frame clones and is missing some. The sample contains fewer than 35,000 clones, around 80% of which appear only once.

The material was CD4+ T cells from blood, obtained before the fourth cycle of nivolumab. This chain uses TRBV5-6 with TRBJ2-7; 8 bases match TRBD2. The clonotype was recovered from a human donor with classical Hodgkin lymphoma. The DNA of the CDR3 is TGTGCCAGCAGCTTCGGGACTAGTATCTCCTACGAGCAGTACTTC. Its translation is CASSFGTSISYEQYF. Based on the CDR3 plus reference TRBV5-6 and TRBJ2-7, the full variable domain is DAGVTQSPTHLIKTRGQQVTLRCSPKSGHDTVSWYQQALGQGPQFIFQYYEEEERQRGNFPDRFSGHQFPNYSSELNVNALLLGDSALYLCASSFGTSISYEQYFGPGTRLTVT.